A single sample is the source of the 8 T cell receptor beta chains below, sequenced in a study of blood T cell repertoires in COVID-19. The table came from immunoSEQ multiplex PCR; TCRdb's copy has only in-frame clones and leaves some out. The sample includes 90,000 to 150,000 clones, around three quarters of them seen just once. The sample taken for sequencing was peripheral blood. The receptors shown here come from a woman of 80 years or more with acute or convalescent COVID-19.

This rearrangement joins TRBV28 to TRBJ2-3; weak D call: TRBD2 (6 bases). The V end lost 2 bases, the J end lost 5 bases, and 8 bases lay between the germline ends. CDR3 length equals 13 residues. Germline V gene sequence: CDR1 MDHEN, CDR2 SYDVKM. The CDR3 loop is CASSLNGGDTQYF. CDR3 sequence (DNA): TGTGCCAGCAGTTTAAACGGGGGAGATACGCAGTATTTT. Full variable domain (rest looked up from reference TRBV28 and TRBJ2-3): DVKVTQSSRYLVKRTGEKVFLECVQDMDHENMFWYRQDPGLGLRLIYFSYDVKMKEKGDIPEGYSVSREKKERFSLILESASTNQTSMYLCASSLNGGDTQYFGPGTRLTVL.

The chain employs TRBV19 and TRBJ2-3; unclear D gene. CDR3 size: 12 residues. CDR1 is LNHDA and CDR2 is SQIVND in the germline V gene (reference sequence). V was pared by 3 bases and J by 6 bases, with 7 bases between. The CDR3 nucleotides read TGTGCCAGTAGTATCCGGCGGGATACGCAGTATTTT. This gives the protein CASSIRRDTQYF. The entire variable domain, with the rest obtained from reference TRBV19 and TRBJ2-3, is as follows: DGGITQSPKYLFRKEGQNVTLSCEQNLNHDAMYWYRQDPGQGLRLIYYSQIVNDFQKGDIAEGYSVSREKKESFPLTVTSAQKNPTAFYLCASSIRRDTQYFGPGTRLTVL.

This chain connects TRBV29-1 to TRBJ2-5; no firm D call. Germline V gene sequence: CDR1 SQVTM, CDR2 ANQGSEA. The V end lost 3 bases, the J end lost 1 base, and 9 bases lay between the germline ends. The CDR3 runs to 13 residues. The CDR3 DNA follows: TGCAGCGTTGACATAGCCCTCCAAGAGACCCAGTACTTC. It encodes CSVDIALQETQYF.

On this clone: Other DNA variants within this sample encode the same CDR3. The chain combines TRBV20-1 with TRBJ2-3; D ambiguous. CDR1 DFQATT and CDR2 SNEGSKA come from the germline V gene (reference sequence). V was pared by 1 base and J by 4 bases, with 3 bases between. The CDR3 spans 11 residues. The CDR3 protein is CSARVADTQYF. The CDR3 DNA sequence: TGCAGTGCTAGAGTAGCAGATACGCAGTATTTT.

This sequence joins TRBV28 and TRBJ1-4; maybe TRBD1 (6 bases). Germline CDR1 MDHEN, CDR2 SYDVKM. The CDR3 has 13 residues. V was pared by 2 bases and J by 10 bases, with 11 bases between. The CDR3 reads CASSLRRGGKLFF. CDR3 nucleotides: TGTGCCAGCAGTTTAAGGAGGGGGGGAAAACTGTTTTTT.

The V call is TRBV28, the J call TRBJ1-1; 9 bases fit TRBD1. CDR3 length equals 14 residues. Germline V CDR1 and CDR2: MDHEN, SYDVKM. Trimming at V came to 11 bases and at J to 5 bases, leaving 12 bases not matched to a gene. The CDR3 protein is CAALDRGGRTEAFF. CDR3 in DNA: TGTGCCGCGCTGGACAGGGGAGGAAGAACTGAAGCTTTCTTT.

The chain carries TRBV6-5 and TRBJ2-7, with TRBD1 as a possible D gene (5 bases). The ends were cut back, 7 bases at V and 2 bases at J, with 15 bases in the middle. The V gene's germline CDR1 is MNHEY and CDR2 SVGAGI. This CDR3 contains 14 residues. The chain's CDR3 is CASTQYVGPYEQYF. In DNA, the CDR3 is TGTGCCAGCACCCAATACGTGGGGCCCTACGAGCAGTACTTC.

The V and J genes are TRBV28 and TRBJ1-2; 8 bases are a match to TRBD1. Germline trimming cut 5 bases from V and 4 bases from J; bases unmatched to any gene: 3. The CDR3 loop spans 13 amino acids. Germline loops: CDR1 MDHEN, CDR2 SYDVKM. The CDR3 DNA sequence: TGTGCCAGCAGTCGACAGGGGACCTATGGCTACACCTTC. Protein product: CASSRQGTYGYTF.